The following is a TCR beta chain sequence with its context. Its antigen is still unknown. The data were taken from a study of T cells after yellow fever vaccination. About the study: When fractions had low cell numbers, they were prepared with SMART-Seq v4 Ultra Low Input. Overall study results and limits: Of the clonotypes, a small share occurred in both CD4 and CD8 compartments.

MiXCR was run by TCRdb on the 5' RACE reads, yielding one entry per CDR3 protein. Here the sample spans 200,000 to 300,000 distinct CDR3 sequences, 10% to 15% being singletons. This CDR3 contains 13 residues. Deletions cut 4 bases from V and 7 bases from J, with 17 bases between. CDR1 SQVTM and CDR2 ANQGSEA come from the germline V gene. Sequencing used CD4+ T cells sorted from PBMCs, obtained 45 days after the yellow fever booster vaccination. The TCR was taken from a man aged 25-45 years who received the YFV17D yellow fever vaccine. The V gene is TRBV29-1, the J gene TRBJ2-7, with a possible D match to TRBD2 (6 bases). CDR3 sequence reads: CSVALFQGGEQYF. CDR3 coding DNA: TGCAGCGTTGCCCTATTTCAAGGAGGGGAGCAGTACTTC.